The TCR beta chain described here comes from a study of shared clonotypes between healthy human individuals. About the study: The cohort comprised a couple of women and a few men. Their ages spanned 18 to 49 years.

In the authors' workflow: Junction-only sequences without quality scores were provided by ImmunoSEQ, so filtering was different. Here immunoSEQ multiplex PCR was the method, and the copy in TCRdb shows in-frame clones only, minus some. The DNA gave D and trimming, while V, J and clone size come from that table. The sample shows roughly 720,000 clones, around 91% of them seen only once. After removal of 0 bases from V and 3 bases from J, the junction contained 6 bases not matched to a gene. From germline, CDR1 is SGHRS and CDR2 YFSETQ. The CDR3 totals 15 residues. V and J are TRBV5-1 and TRBJ2-7; 7 bases agree with TRBD1. The clonotype was recovered from a man between 18 and 35 years old in good health. Some clones in this sample may be carry-over from other donors' samples. Sequenced input: memory CD8+ T cells from PBMCs. The subset here: CD45RO+ cells pooled with CCR7-negative TemRA cells. CDR3 region: CASSLGRDSRYEQYF. Written as DNA, the CDR3 is TGCGCCAGCAGCTTGGGCCGGGACAGCCGCTACGAGCAGTACTTC.